Each of the 15 T cell receptor beta chains below was sequenced from the same sample in a study of radiation and T cells in renal cell carcinoma. Sample time point: baseline pretreatment blood. Regarding treatment: 15 Gy SBRT to primary tumor, nephrectomy 4 weeks later. Method: immunoSEQ multiplex PCR; TCRdb's copy keeps in-frame clones and lacks some. The sample has around 140,000 clones, roughly 83% seen once; the top ten hold 20% to 25%. The specimen was blood, collected from a patient whose treatment included radiotherapy and nephrectomy. All receptors derive from a woman aged 45-65 years with renal cell carcinoma.

The chain uses TRBV28 and TRBJ1-1; tentative D call: TRBD1 (5 bases). Trimming shortened V by 5 bases and J by 8 bases, and 15 bases separated the two germline ends. This CDR3 is 13 amino acids long. Germline lookup yields CDR1 MDHEN and CDR2 SYDVKM. The CDR3 reads CASSPGGLGEAFF. CDR3 in DNA: TGTGCCAGCAGTCCGGGGGGTCTAGGAGAAGCTTTCTTT.

Note on this clone: One base away lies a much larger clone, so this may be a sequencing read error. The genes are TRBV6-1 and TRBJ2-5; no firm D call. V lost 4 bases and J 4 bases, leaving 1 base between the germline ends. The CDR3 runs to 10 residues. The germline gives CDR1 MNHNS, CDR2 SASEGT. CDR3 DNA sequence: TGTGCCAGCAGTGTAGAGACCCAGTACTTC. This gives the protein CASSVETQYF.

V and J are TRBV9 and TRBJ2-5; 12 bases are shared with TRBD2. Germline CDR1 and CDR2: SGDLS and YYNGEE. J was trimmed by 10 bases and V by 0 bases; bases with no gene match: 7. This CDR3 is 15 amino acids long. CDR3 loop: CASSVDLAGGRNQYF. In nucleotides, the CDR3 is TGTGCCAGCAGCGTAGATCTAGCGGGGGGGCGTAACCAGTACTTC.

V usage is TRBV6-5 and J usage is TRBJ1-1; D ambiguous. CDR1 and CDR2 (germline): MNHEY, SVGAGI. The CDR3 has 14 amino acids. V dropped 4 bases and J dropped 1 base, with 10 bases sitting between them. This chain's CDR3 is CASSFGRRNTEAFF. The CDR3 nucleotides are TGTGCCAGCAGTTTCGGACGGAGGAACACTGAAGCTTTCTTT.

The chain couples TRBV6-1 to TRBJ2-5; D is undetermined. There are 14 residues in the CDR3. Germline loops: CDR1 MNHNS, CDR2 SASEGT. V shed 2 bases and J shed 5 bases, with 12 bases lying between them. The CDR3 DNA reads TGTGCCAGCAGTGAAAACTACCTTGGGGAGACCCAGTACTTC. The encoded protein is CASSENYLGETQYF.

This chain joins TRBV5-1 and TRBJ2-5; D perhaps matches TRBD1 (5 bases). The ends were cut back, 2 bases at V and 3 bases at J, with 8 bases in the middle. Germline CDR1 SGHRS, CDR2 YFSETQ. The CDR3 length is 13 residues. CDR3 in DNA: TGCGCCAGCAGCTTCCCGACAGAAGAGACCCAGTACTTC. It yields the protein CASSFPTEETQYF. The whole variable domain, filled in from reference TRBV5-1 and TRBJ2-5, reads KAGVTQTPRYLIKTRGQQVTLSCSPISGHRSVSWYQQTPGQGLQFLFEYFSETQRNKGNFPGRFSGRQFSNSRSEMNVSTLELGDSALYLCASSFPTEETQYFGPGTRLLVL.

J is TRBJ1-6 and V is TRBV4-1; D is undetermined. The length of the CDR3 is 16 residues. CDR1 MGHRA and CDR2 YSYEKL come from the germline V gene. V shed 0 bases and J shed 3 bases, with 9 bases lying between them. The CDR3 here is CASSQDPQNYNSPLHF. In DNA form, the CDR3 reads TGCGCCAGCAGCCAAGATCCCCAGAACTATAATTCACCCCTCCACTTT.

This clone was seen just once. V gene TRBV7-3 combines with J gene TRBJ2-3; D not certain. Trimming left V 10 bases short and J 2 bases short, with 13 bases between. Germline CDR1 SGHTA, CDR2 FQGTGA. This CDR3 comprises 13 residues. CDR3 loop: CATSSSTTDTQYF. The CDR3 coding sequence is TGTGCCACCTCCTCGAGCACCACAGATACGCAGTATTTT.

This chain joins TRBV25-1 and TRBJ2-5, with 10 positions matching TRBD1. Germline loops: CDR1 MGHDK, CDR2 SYGVNS. The CDR3 runs 16 residues. Unmatched junction bases numbered 7, after V lost 2 bases and J lost 4 bases. This CDR3 reads CASSETGTGVLETQYF. CDR3 DNA sequence: TGTGCCAGCAGTGAAACCGGGACAGGGGTCCTAGAGACCCAGTACTTC.

The chain employs TRBV7-2 and TRBJ2-1, with 12 positions matching TRBD2. Germline lookup yields CDR1 SGHTA and CDR2 FQGNSA. Trimming at V came to 4 bases and at J to 6 bases, leaving 13 bases not matched to a gene. This CDR3 is 18 amino acids long. The CDR3, as DNA: TGTGCCAGCAGCTACCGGGGTCTAGCGGGAGGGAAGGGCAATGAGCAGTTCTTC. It codes for CASSYRGLAGGKGNEQFF.

This chain connects TRBV28 to TRBJ2-2, with D tentatively TRBD2 (5 bases). The CDR3 totals 15 residues. Germline-derived CDR1 and CDR2 are MDHEN and SYDVKM. Trimming removed 4 bases at V and 4 bases at J, with 13 bases between. The CDR3 sequence is CASSWLRDGTGELFF. The CDR3 nucleotides read TGTGCCAGCAGTTGGTTGAGGGATGGCACCGGGGAGCTGTTTTTT.

This chain joins TRBV19 and TRBJ2-7, with D tentatively TRBD1 (6 bases). Germline V lookup: CDR1 LNHDA, CDR2 SQIVND (reference sequence). This CDR3 is built from 14 residues. Between the trimmed V and J ends, which lost 9 bases and 3 bases, there was a span of 18 bases. CDR3 in amino acids: CASSDRDTDYEQYF. The CDR3 nucleotides are TGTGCCAGCTCCGACCGGGACACAGACTACGAGCAGTACTTC.

This chain joins TRBV7-9 and TRBJ1-1, with D perhaps TRBD1 (5 bases). CDR1 is SEHNR and CDR2 is FQNEAQ in the germline V gene (reference sequence). With 5 bases removed from V and 4 bases from J, the gap between germline ends came to 14 bases. The CDR3 covers 14 residues. CDR3 nucleotide sequence: TGTGCCAGCAGCCGCCAGGGTTTTGCCACTGAAGCTTTCTTT. Translated, it gives CASSRQGFATEAFF.

The chain combines TRBV5-4 with TRBJ2-7; tentative D call: TRBD2 (6 bases). Trimming left V 4 bases short and J 7 bases short, with 12 bases between. The CDR3 is 12 amino acids. Germline CDR1 reads SGHNT; CDR2 reads YYREEE (reference sequence). Here the CDR3 DNA reads TGTGCCAGCAGCCCAGGGCGGGGAGAGCAGTACTTC. This sequence encodes CASSPGRGEQYF.

The gene calls are TRBV4-1 and TRBJ2-7; possible D gene TRBD1, 6 bases. This CDR3 has 15 amino acids. Germline V CDR1 and CDR2: MGHRA, YSYEKL. Trimming pared 4 bases from V and 3 bases from J, leaving 16 bases between. For the CDR3, the DNA is TGCGCCAGCAGCCGGCAAACAGGGAGCATCTACGAGCAGTACTTC. It translates to CASSRQTGSIYEQYF.